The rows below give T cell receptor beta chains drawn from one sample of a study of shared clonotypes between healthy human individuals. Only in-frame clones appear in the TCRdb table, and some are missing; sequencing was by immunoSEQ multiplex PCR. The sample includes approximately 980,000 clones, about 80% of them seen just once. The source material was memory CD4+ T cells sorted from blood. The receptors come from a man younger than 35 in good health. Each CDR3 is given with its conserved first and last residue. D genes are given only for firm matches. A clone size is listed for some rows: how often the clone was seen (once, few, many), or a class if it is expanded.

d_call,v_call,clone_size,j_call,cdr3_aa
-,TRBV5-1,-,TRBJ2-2,CASSLVAGPNTGELFF
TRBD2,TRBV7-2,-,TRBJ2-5,CASSNSGGRTQYF
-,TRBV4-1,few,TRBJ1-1,CASSQLLQGSTEAFF
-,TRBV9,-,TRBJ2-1,CASSPMTSSNEQFF
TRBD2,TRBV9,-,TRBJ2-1,CASSPPSGYNEQFF
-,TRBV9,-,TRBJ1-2,CASSELPNYGYTF
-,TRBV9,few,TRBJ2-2,CASSVAHQNTGELFF
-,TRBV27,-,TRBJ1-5,CASSLEGTQPQHF
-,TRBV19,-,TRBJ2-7,CASSASSGNEQYF
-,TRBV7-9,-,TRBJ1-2,CASSPQVNYGYTF
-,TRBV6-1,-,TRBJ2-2,CASSEGRMGQGGRVAGELFF
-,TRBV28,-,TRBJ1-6,CASSPFGVSPLHF
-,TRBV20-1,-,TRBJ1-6,CSARGGVPLHF
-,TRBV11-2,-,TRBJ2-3,CASSPERRGSVTDTQYF
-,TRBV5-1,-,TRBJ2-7,CASSLSGFEQYF
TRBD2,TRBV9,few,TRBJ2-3,CASSVEVAGDTDTQYF
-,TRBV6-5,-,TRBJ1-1,CASSYSNSGNTEAFF
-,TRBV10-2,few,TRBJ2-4,CASRRDSKEHIQYF
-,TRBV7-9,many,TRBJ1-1,CASIRRGNTEAFF
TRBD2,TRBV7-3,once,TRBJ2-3,CASSSTSGGPDTQYF